The 14 T cell receptor beta chains in this list originate from one sample, sequenced in a study of CD8+ T cells in alopecia areata. Treatment denoted: oral pan-JAK inhibitor, 5-10 mg twice daily. cDNA prepared by RNA extraction and subsequent reverse transcription served as the template for sequencing. Sequencing used immunoSEQ multiplex PCR; TCRdb keeps in-frame clones, though not all of them. The sample lists 140,000 to 150,000 clones; around half were seen once. The sequencing here drew on CD8+ T cells sorted from blood, taken at week 4, from a patient treated with tofacitinib. Receptors were obtained from a human donor with alopecia areata.

The chain carries TRBV30 and TRBJ2-3; no clear D. The CDR3 covers 13 residues. Trimming removed 4 bases from V and 6 bases from J, with 14 bases in between. In germline, CDR1 is GTSNPN, CDR2 SVGIG (reference sequence). For the CDR3, the DNA is TGTGCCTGGAAGGTGCCGCTTGCCGATACGCAGTATTTT. Its translation: CAWKVPLADTQYF.

The chain couples TRBV30 to TRBJ2-3; D not certain. The CDR3 covers 13 residues. The V gene lost 3 bases and the J gene lost 3 bases, with 10 bases spanning the gap. The germline V gene encodes CDR1 GTSNPN and CDR2 SVGIG (reference sequence). The CDR3 region is CAWSLGETDTQYF. The CDR3 DNA follows: TGTGCCTGGAGCCTTGGAGAAACAGATACGCAGTATTTT.

The V call is TRBV11-2, the J call TRBJ2-7, with a weak D call TRBD2 (5 bases). CDR3 length equals 11 residues. Per the germline V gene, CDR1 is SGHAT and CDR2 is FQNNGV. The ends were cut back, 4 bases at V and 5 bases at J, with 6 bases in the middle. DNA for the CDR3: TGTGCCAGCAGCTCCGGGAACGAGCAGTACTTC. Protein sequence: CASSSGNEQYF.

This chain links TRBV7-8 with TRBJ2-5, with 9 nucleotides matching TRBD2. V was clipped by 1 base and J by 5 bases; unmatched bases: 8. This CDR3 is 16 amino acids long. Per the germline V gene, CDR1 is SGHVS and CDR2 is FQNEAQ. The CDR3 spells CASSLGASGVLETQYF. The CDR3 DNA follows: TGTGCCAGCAGCTTAGGGGCTAGCGGGGTCTTGGAGACCCAGTACTTC.

The CDR3 DNA follows: TGCAGCGTTGATTCCGACAGGTTTGAGGATACGCAGTATTTT. As protein: CSVDSDRFEDTQYF. The gene calls are TRBV29-1 and TRBJ2-3; D is possibly TRBD1 (6 bases). CDR3 size: 14 residues. Germline V gives CDR1 SQVTM, CDR2 ANQGSEA. V lost 3 bases and J lost 6, with 16 bases in between.

This clone appeared a few times. The chain recombines TRBV5-1 with TRBJ2-3, with D tentatively TRBD1 (6 bases). Trimming pared 4 bases from V and 5 bases from J, leaving 20 bases between. The CDR3 has 16 residues. Germline V gene sequence: CDR1 SGHRS, CDR2 YFSETQ. CDR3 loop: CASSPGVRGSGDTQYF. The CDR3 DNA reads as TGCGCCAGCAGCCCGGGTGTCAGGGGTTCGGGAGATACGCAGTATTTT.

This clone was recorded only once. The CDR3 DNA is TGTGCCAGCAGTTACTCCCTGGGGGGTTTCGAGCAGTACTTC. Translated: CASSYSLGGFEQYF. The chain couples TRBV6-5 to TRBJ2-7, with D perhaps TRBD2 (6 bases). CDR1 is MNHEY, CDR2 SVGAGI, per germline. The CDR3 has 14 amino acids. Trimming removed 0 bases at V and 6 bases at J, with 12 bases between.

The chain employs TRBV25-1 and TRBJ2-1; 14 bases line up with TRBD2. The V gene's germline CDR1 is MGHDK and CDR2 SYGVNS. The CDR3 is 16 residues long. V lost 8 bases to trimming and J lost 8 bases; unmatched junction nucleotides: 11. The CDR3 bases are TGTGCCAGCGGGACTAGCGGGGGAGCAGTCGTCGATGAGCAGTTCTTC. It codes for CASGTSGGAVVDEQFF. Supplemented by reference TRBV25-1 and TRBJ2-1, the full variable domain reads EADIYQTPRYLVIGTGKKITLECSQTMGHDKMYWYQQDPGMELHLIHYSYGVNSTEKGDLSSESTVSRIRTEHFPLTLESARPSHTSQYLCASGTSGGAVVDEQFFGPGTRLTVL.

The gene calls are TRBV18 and TRBJ1-2; D gene unclear. CDR3 length equals 15 residues. Trimming removed 2 bases at V and 7 bases at J, with 17 bases between. From germline, CDR1 is KGHSH and CDR2 LQKENI. CDR3 in amino acids: CASSPVDPSAGGYTF. The CDR3 coding sequence is TGTGCCAGCTCACCAGTGGACCCCTCGGCGGGTGGCTACACCTTC.

This chain links TRBV29-1 with TRBJ2-7, with D perhaps TRBD2 (6 bases). CDR3 length: 13 residues. V was pared by 8 bases and J by 0 bases, with 14 bases between. Germline CDR1 SQVTM, CDR2 ANQGSEA. The CDR3 DNA reads as TGCAGCTCCCTGGGAGGCAACTCCTACGAGCAGTACTTC. Protein product: CSSLGGNSYEQYF.

This clone has just a few counts. This sequence joins TRBV7-9 and TRBJ2-1, with 9 bases aligning to TRBD1. V lost 2 bases and J lost 0; bases outside the gene matches: 11. Germline V CDR1 and CDR2: SEHNR, FQNEAQ (reference sequence). This CDR3 contains 19 residues. The CDR3 loop is CASSLRSLWDRDSYNEQFF. Written as DNA, the CDR3 is TGTGCCAGCAGCTTACGATCCCTTTGGGACAGGGACTCCTACAATGAGCAGTTCTTC. Looking up the rest from reference TRBV7-9 and TRBJ2-1 gives the full variable domain: DTGVSQNPRHKITKRGQNVTFRCDPISEHNRLYWYRQTLGQGPEFLTYFQNEAQLEKSRLLSDRFSAERPKGSFSTLEIQRTEQGDSAMYLCASSLRSLWDRDSYNEQFFGPGTRLTVL.

The chain recombines TRBV7-8 with TRBJ2-1, with D possibly matching TRBD2 (6 bases). Trimming removed 5 bases from V and 7 bases from J, with 21 bases in between. The CDR3 consists of 16 residues. CDR1 and CDR2 from the germline V gene are SGHVS and FQNEAQ. The CDR3 loop is CASSPKTFGGRNEQFF. The CDR3 DNA is TGTGCCAGCAGCCCAAAGACCTTCGGGGGTAGGAATGAGCAGTTCTTC.

This chain links TRBV19 with TRBJ1-6; 8 nucleotides agree with TRBD1. This CDR3 spans 14 amino acids. The junction had 7 bases not matched to a gene; V was cut back by 11 bases and J by 4 bases. The germline V gene has CDR1 LNHDA and CDR2 SQIVND (reference sequence). The CDR3: CASKDRDYNSPLHF. The CDR3 region has the DNA TGTGCCTCAAAGGACAGGGATTATAATTCACCCCTCCACTTT. Complete variable domain (other parts from reference TRBV19 and TRBJ1-6): DGGITQSPKYLFRKEGQNVTLSCEQNLNHDAMYWYRQDPGQGLRLIYYSQIVNDFQKGDIAEGYSVSREKKESFPLTVTSAQKNPTAFYLCASKDRDYNSPLHFGNGTRLTVT.

The chain couples TRBV30 to TRBJ2-3, with D maybe TRBD2 (7 bases). Germline V gives CDR1 GTSNPN, CDR2 SVGIG (reference sequence). The CDR3 runs to 16 residues. V was shortened by 2 bases and J by 0 bases, with 15 bases between the two germline ends. CDR3 residues: CAWSWWGGSSTDTQYF. DNA for the CDR3: TGTGCCTGGAGTTGGTGGGGGGGCAGTAGCACAGATACGCAGTATTTT.